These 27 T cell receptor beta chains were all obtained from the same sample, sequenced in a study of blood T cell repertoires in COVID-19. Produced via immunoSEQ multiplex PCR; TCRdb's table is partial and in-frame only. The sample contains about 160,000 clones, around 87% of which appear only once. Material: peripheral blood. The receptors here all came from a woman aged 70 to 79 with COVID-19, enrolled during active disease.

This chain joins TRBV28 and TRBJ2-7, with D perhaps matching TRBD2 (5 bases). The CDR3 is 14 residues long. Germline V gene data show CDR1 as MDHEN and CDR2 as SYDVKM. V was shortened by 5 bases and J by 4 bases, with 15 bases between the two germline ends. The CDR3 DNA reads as TGTGCCAGCAGTCCCTCATTGGGAGTTTACGAGCAGTACTTC. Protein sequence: CASSPSLGVYEQYF.

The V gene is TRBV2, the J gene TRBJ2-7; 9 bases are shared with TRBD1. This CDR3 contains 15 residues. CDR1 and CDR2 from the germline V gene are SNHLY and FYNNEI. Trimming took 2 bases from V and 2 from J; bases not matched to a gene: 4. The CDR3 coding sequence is TGTGCCAGCAGTGAAACCGGGACAGGGACCTACGAGCAGTACTTC. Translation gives CASSETGTGTYEQYF. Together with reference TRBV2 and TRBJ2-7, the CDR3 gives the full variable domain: EPEVTQTPSHQVTQMGQEVILRCVPISNHLYFYWYRQILGQKVEFLVSFYNNEISEKSEIFDDQFSVERPDGSNFTLKIRSTKLEDSAMYFCASSETGTGTYEQYFGPGTRLTVT.

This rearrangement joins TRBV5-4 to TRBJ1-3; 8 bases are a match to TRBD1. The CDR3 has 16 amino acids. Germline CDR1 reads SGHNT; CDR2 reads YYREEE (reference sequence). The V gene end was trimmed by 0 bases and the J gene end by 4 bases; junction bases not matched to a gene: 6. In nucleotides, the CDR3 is TGTGCCAGCAGCTTGGGCCCAGGGGGCGCCGGAAACACCATATATTTT. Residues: CASSLGPGGAGNTIYF.

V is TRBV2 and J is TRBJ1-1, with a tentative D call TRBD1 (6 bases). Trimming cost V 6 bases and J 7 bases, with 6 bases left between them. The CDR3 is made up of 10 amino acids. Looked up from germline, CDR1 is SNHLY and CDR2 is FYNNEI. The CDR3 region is CASRTGEAFF. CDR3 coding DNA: TGTGCCAGCAGGACAGGTGAAGCTTTCTTT.

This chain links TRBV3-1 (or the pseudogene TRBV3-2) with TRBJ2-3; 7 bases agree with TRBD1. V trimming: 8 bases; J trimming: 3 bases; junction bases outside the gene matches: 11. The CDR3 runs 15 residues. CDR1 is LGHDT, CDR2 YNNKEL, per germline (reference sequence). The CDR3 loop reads CASGDRVSGTDTQYF. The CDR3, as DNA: TGTGCCAGCGGAGACAGGGTTAGTGGTACAGATACGCAGTATTTT.

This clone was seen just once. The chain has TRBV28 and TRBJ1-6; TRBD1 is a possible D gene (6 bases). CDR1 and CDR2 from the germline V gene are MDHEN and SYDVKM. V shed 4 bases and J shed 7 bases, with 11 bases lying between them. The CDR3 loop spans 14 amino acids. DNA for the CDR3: TGTGCCAGCAGTTGGGCAGGGGAGAATTCACCCCTCCACTTT. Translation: CASSWAGENSPLHF.

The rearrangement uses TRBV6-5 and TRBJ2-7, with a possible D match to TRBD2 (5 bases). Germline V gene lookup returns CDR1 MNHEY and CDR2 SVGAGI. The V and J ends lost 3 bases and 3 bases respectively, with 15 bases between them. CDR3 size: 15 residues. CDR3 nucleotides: TGTGCCAGCAGTTATAAGGCGGGTACCAACTACGAGCAGTACTTC. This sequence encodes CASSYKAGTNYEQYF.

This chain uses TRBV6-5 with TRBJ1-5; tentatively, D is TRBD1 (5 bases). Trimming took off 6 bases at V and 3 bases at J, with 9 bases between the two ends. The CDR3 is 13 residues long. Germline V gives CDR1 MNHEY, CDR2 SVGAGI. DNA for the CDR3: TGTGCCAGCAGGCGGGACTTCAATCAGCCCCAGCATTTT. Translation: CASRRDFNQPQHF.

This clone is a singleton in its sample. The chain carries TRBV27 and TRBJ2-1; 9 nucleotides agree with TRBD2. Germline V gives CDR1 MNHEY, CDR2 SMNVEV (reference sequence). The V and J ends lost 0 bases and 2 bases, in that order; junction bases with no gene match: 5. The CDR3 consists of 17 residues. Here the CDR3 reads CASSLSPSGGTYNEQFF. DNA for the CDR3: TGTGCCAGCAGTTTATCTCCGAGCGGGGGGACCTACAATGAGCAGTTCTTC.

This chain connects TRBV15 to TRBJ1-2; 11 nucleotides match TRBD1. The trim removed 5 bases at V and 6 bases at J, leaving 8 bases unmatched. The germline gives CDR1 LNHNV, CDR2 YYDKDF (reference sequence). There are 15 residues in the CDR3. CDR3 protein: CATSVWTGGSDGYTF. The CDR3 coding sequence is TGTGCCACCAGCGTTTGGACAGGGGGCTCGGATGGCTACACCTTC.

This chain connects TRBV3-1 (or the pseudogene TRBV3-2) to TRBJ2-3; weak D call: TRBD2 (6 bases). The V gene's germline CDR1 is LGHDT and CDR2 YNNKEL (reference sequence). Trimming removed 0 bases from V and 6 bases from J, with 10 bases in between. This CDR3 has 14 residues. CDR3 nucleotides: TGTGCCAGCAGCCAAGAACTAGGAGGGGATACGCAGTATTTT. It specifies CASSQELGGDTQYF.

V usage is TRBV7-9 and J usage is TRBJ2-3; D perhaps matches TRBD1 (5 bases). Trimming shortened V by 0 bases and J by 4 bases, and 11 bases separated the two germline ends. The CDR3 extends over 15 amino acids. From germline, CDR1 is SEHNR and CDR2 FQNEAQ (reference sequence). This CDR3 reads CASSLAGRAADTQYF. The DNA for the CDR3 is TGTGCCAGCAGCTTAGCGGGCAGGGCTGCAGATACGCAGTATTTT.

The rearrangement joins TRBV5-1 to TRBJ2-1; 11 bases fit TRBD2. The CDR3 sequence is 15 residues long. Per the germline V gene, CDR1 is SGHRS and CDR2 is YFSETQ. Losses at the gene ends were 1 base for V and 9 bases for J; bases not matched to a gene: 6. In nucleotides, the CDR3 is TGCGCCAGCAGCTTGTTAGCGGGGGGGGCCGGTGAGCAGTTCTTC. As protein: CASSLLAGGAGEQFF.

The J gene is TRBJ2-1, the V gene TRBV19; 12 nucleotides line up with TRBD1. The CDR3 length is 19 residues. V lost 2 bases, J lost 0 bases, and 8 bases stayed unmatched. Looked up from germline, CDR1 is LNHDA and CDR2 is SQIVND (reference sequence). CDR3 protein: CASSIRGQGAISSYNEQFF. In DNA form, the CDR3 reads TGTGCCAGTAGTATACGGGGACAGGGGGCTATTAGCTCCTACAATGAGCAGTTCTTC. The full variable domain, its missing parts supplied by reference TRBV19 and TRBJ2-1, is DGGITQSPKYLFRKEGQNVTLSCEQNLNHDAMYWYRQDPGQGLRLIYYSQIVNDFQKGDIAEGYSVSREKKESFPLTVTSAQKNPTAFYLCASSIRGQGAISSYNEQFFGPGTRLTVL.

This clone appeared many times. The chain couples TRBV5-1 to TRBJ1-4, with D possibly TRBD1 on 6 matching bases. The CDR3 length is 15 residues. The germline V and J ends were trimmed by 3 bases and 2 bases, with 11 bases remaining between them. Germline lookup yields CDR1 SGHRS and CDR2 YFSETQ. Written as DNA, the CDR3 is TGCGCCAGCAGCTCCACAGGGTATACTAATGAAAAACTGTTTTTT. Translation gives CASSSTGYTNEKLFF.

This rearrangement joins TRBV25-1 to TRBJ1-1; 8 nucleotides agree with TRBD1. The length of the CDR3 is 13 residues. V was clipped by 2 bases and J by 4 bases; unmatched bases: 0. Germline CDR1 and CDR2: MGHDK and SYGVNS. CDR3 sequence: CASSETGGTEAFF. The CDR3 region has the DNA TGTGCCAGCAGTGAAACAGGGGGCACTGAAGCTTTCTTT.

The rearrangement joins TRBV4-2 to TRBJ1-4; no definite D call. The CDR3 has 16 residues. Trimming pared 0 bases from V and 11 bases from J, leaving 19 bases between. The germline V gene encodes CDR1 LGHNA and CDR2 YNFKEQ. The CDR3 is CASSQDRMAPQYKLFF. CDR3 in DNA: TGTGCCAGCAGCCAAGATCGAATGGCCCCGCAGTATAAACTGTTTTTT.

CDR3 residues: CASSTSGGASTDTQYF. Written as DNA, the CDR3 is TGTGCCAGCAGCACCAGCGGGGGGGCTTCCACAGATACGCAGTATTTT. The V call is TRBV7-2, the J call TRBJ2-3, with 10 bases matching TRBD2. Germline trimming cut 5 bases from V and 2 bases from J; bases unmatched to any gene: 7. The CDR3 has 16 residues. Per the germline V gene, CDR1 is SGHTA and CDR2 is FQGNSA.

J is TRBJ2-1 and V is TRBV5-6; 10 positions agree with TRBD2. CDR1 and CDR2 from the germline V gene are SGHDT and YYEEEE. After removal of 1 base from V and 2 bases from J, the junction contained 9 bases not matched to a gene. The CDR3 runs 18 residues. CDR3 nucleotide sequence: TGTGCCAGCAGCTTGTTCGGACTAGCGGATGACACCTACAATGAGCAGTTCTTC. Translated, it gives CASSLFGLADDTYNEQFF.

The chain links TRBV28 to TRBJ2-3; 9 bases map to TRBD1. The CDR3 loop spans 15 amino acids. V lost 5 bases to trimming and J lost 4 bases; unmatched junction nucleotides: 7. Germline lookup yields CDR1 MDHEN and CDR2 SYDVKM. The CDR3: CASSLRDRDADTQYF. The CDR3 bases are TGTGCCAGCAGTCTCCGGGACAGGGACGCAGATACGCAGTATTTT.

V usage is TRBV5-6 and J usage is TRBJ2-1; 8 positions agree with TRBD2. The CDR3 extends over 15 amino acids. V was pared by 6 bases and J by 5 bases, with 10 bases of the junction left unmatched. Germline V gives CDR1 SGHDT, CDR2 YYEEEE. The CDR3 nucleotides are TGTGCCAGCATGCCGGCCTCCGGGGGGGACAATGAGCAGTTCTTC. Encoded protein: CASMPASGGDNEQFF.

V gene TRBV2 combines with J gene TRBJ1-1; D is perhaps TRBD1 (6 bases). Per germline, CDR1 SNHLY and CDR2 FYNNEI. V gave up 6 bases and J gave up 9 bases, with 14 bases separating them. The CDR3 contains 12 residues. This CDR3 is CASRDSLRKAFF. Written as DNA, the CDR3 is TGTGCCAGCAGGGACAGCCTTCGGAAAGCTTTCTTT.

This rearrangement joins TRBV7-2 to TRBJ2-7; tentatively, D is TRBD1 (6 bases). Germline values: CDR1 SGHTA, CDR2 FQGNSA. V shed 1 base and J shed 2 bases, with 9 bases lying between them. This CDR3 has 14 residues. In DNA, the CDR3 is TGTGCCAGCAGCTTAGACAGGGTAACCTACGAGCAGTACTTC. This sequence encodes CASSLDRVTYEQYF.

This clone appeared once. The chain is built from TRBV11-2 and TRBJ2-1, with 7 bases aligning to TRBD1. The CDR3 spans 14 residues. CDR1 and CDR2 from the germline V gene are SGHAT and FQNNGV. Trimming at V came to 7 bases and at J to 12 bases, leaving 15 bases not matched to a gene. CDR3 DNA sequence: TGTGCCAGCATTCAAGACAGGGTTACGATTGGGCAGTTCTTC. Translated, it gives CASIQDRVTIGQFF.

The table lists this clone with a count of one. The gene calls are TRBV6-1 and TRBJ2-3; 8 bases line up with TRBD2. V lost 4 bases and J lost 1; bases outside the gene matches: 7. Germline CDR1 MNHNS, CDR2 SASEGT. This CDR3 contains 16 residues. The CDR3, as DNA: TGTGCCAGCAGTGCCTACGGGACTAGTGGCACAGATACGCAGTATTTT. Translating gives CASSAYGTSGTDTQYF.

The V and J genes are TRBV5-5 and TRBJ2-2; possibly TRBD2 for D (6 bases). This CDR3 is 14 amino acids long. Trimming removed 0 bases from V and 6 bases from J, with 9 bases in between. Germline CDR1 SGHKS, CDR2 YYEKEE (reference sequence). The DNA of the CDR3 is TGTGCCAGCAGCTTGGTAGGAGGGTCCGGGGAGCTGTTTTTT. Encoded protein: CASSLVGGSGELFF.

The CDR3 DNA follows: TGTGCCAGCAGCCTTATTTCAACAGGGGGCTTAGGCACAGATACGCAGTATTTT. Its protein is CASSLISTGGLGTDTQYF. V gene TRBV7-6 combines with J gene TRBJ2-3; the match to TRBD1 covers 9 bases. With V trimmed by 5 bases and J by 1 base, 13 bases remained unmatched. Germline values: CDR1 SGHVS, CDR2 FNYEAQ. The CDR3 consists of 18 residues. The full variable domain, rest sourced from reference TRBV7-6 and TRBJ2-3, is GAGVSQSPRYKVTKRGQDVALRCDPISGHVSLYWYRQALGQGPEFLTYFNYEAQQDKSGLPNDRFSAERPEGSISTLTIQRTEQRDSAMYRCASSLISTGGLGTDTQYFGPGTRLTVL.